This TCR beta chain was profiled in a study of blood T cell repertoires in COVID-19. Looking at the study overall: The cDNA or gDNA used as material had been derived from T cells, B-cell-depleted T cells, or PBMCs.

Original processing methods: Quantification of nucleated cells was approximated via reference gene primer amplification. Assay: immunoSEQ multiplex PCR; the TCRdb copy retains only in-frame clones and omits some. V, J and clone size derive from that table, while D and trimming were established from the DNA sequence. The repertoire consists of tens of thousands of clones, with 80% occurring once and the leading ten covering more than 4%. Germline V gene data show CDR1 as SGHRS and CDR2 as YFSETQ. The CDR3 extends over 14 amino acids. Trimming removed 4 bases at V and 0 bases at J, with 10 bases between.

The TCR sequence derives from a woman in her seventies with acute or convalescent COVID-19. The sequencing input was peripheral blood. The chain is built from TRBV5-1 and TRBJ1-1; a possible D gene is TRBD1 (6 bases). The CDR3: CASSTTGMNTEAFF. The CDR3 DNA is TGCGCCAGCAGCACAACAGGGATGAACACTGAAGCTTTCTTT.